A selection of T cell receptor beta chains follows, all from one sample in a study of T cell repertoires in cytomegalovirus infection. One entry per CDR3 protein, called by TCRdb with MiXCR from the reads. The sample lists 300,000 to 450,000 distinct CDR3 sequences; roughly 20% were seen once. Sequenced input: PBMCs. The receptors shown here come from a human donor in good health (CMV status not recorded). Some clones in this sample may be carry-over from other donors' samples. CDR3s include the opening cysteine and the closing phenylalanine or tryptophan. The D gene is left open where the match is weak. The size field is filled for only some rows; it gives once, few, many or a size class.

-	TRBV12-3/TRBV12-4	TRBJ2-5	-	CASSKSGGRETQYF	TGTGCCAGCAGTAAATCGGGGGGCCGGGAGACCCAGTACTTC
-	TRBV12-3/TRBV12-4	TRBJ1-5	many	CASSSRQLGVDQPQHF	TGTGCCAGCAGTTCGCGACAACTAGGTGTAGATCAGCCCCAGCATTTT
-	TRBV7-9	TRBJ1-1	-	CASSPIWGYTEAFF	TGTGCCAGCAGCCCGATATGGGGGTACACTGAAGCTTTCTTT
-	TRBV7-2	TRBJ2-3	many	CASSLVNGRTDTQYF	TGTGCCAGCAGCTTAGTAAACGGCCGCACAGATACGCAGTATTTT
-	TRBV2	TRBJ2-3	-	CASSVGPFSDTQYF	TGTGCCAGCAGTGTTGGCCCATTCTCAGATACGCAGTATTTT
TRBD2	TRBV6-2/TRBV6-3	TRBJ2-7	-	CASSYSASGFGYF	TGTGCCAGCAGTTACTCTGCTAGCGGATTTGGGTACTTC
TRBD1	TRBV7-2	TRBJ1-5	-	CASSLGGQENQPQHF	TGTGCCAGCAGCTTAGGTGGACAGGAAAATCAGCCCCAGCATTTT
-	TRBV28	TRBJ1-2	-	CASSLSGRSIHRYTF	TGTGCCAGCAGTTTATCTGGCAGATCTATTCATCGCTACACCTTC
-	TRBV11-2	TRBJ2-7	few	CASSFGISPSYEQYF	TGTGCCAGCAGCTTCGGCATCTCCCCCTCCTACGAGCAGTACTTC
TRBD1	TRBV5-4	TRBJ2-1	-	CASSYDRAPGEQFF	TGTGCCAGCAGTTACGACAGGGCACCGGGTGAGCAGTTCTTC